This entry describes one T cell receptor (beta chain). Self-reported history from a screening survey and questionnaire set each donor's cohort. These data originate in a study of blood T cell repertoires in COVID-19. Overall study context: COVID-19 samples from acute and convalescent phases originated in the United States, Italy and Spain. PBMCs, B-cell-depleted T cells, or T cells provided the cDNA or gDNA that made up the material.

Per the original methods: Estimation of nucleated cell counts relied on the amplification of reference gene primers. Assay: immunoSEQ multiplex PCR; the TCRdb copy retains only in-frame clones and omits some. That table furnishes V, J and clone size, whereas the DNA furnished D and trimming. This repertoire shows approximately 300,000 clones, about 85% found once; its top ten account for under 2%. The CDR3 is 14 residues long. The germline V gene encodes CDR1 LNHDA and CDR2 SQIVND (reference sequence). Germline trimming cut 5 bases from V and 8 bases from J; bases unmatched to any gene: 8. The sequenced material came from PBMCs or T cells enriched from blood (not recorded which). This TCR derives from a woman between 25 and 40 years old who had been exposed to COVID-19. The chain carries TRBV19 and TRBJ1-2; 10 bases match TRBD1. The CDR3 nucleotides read TGTGCCAGTAGTGCGAGACAGGGGGCCGGCGGCTACACCTTC. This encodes CASSARQGAGGYTF. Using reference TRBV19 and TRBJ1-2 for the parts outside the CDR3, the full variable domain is DGGITQSPKYLFRKEGQNVTLSCEQNLNHDAMYWYRQDPGQGLRLIYYSQIVNDFQKGDIAEGYSVSREKKESFPLTVTSAQKNPTAFYLCASSARQGAGGYTFGSGTRLTVV.